This entry describes one T cell receptor beta chain. There are 14 residues in the CDR3. Germline CDR1 ENHRY, CDR2 SYGVKD. V lost 7 bases, J lost 3 bases, and 4 bases stayed unmatched. This specimen belongs to a study of T cell responses to AZD1222 COVID-19 vaccine. Data came from immunoSEQ multiplex PCR; TCRdb stores just in-frame clones and leaves some out. The sample holds some 99,000 clones, about 87% seen once. The sequence derives from an adult who received the AZD1222 COVID-19 vaccine. The V call is TRBV10-3, the J call TRBJ1-5; 9 positions agree with TRBD1. Sample: peripheral blood, taken 28 days after the second AZD1222 dose. For the CDR3, the DNA is TGTGCCATCAAGGGGACAGGGTACAATCAGCCCCAGCATTTT. Its protein is CAIKGTGYNQPQHF.